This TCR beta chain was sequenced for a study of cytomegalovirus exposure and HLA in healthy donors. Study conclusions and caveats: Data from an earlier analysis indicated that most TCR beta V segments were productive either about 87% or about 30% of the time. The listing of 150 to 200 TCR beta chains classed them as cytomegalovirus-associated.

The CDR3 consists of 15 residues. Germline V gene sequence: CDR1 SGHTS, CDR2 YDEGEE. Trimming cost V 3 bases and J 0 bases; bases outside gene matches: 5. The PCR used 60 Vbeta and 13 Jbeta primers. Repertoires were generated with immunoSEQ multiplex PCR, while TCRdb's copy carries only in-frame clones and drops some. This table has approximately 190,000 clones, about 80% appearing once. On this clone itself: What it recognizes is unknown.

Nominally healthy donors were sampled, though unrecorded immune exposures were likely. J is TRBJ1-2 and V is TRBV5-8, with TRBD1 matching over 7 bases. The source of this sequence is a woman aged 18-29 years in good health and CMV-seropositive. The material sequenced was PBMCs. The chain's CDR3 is CASSWGQRPNYGYTF. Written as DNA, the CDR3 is TGTGCCAGCAGCTGGGGACAGCGTCCTAACTATGGCTACACCTTC.